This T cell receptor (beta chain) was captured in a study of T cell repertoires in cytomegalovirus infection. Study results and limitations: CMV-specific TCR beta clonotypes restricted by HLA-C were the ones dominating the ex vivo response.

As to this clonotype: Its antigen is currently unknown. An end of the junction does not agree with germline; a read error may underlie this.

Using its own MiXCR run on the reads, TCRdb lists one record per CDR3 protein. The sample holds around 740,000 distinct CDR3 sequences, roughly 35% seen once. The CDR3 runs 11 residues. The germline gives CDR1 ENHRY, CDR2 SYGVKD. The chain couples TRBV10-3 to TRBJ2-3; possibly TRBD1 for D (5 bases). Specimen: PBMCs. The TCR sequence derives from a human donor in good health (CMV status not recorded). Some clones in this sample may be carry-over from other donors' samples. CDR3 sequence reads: CDIRVTDTHYF. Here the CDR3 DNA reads TGTGACATCAGGGTCACAGATACGCATTATTTT.